This T cell receptor beta chain was recorded in a study of beta chain features in type 1 diabetes. Notes on the study in general: Shortening that was moderate but significant affected the TCRB CDR3s of Type 1 diabetes patients in all four CD4+ subsets.

A remark on this clone: Its antigen is still unknown.

V lost 1 base, J lost 2 bases, and 9 bases lay in between. The CDR3 spans 14 residues. The germline V gene has CDR1 SGHAT and CDR2 FQDESV (reference sequence). Reverse transcription of all isolated RNA meant that expressed TCRB transcripts were sequenced. Sequenced by immunoSEQ multiplex PCR; TCRdb stores in-frame clones only, minus some. The sample gives roughly 610,000 clones, around 15% of which show up once; around 0.095% is in the top ten. The chain has TRBV11-1 and TRBJ2-7; no definite D call. The clonotype was recovered from a man aged 18 to 29 in good health. Sequencing was carried out using naive CD4+ T cells from blood. The chain's CDR3 is CASSLEHGAYEQYF. CDR3 DNA sequence: TGTGCCAGCAGCTTAGAGCACGGAGCCTACGAGCAGTACTTC.